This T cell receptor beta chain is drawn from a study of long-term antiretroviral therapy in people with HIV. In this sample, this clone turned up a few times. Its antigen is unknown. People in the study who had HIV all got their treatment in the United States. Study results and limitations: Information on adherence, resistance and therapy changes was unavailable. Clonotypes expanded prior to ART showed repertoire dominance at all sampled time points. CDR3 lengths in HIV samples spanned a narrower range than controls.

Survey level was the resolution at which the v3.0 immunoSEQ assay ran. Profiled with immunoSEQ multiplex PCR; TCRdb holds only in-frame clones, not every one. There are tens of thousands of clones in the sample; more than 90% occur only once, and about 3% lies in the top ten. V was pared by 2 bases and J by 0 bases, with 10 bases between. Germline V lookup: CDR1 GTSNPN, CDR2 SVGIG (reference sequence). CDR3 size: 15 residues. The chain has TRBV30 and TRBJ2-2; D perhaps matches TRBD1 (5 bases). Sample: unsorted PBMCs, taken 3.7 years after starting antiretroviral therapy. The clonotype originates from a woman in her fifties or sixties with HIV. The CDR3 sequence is CAWSLRQPNTGELFF. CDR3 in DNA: TGTGCCTGGAGTTTGAGACAGCCGAACACCGGGGAGCTGTTTTTT.